The T cell receptor beta chain under discussion was sequenced for a study of blood T cell repertoires in COVID-19. Overall study: The recovered donors of Cohort 3 showed two negative PCRs, clearance, or symptom resolution. Material from acute and convalescent COVID-19 was sourced from the United States, Italy and Spain.

This CDR3 spans 16 amino acids. Trimming took 4 bases from V and 0 from J; bases not matched to a gene: 4. Germline CDR1 and CDR2: LGHNA and YNFKEQ. How the authors handled the data: Amplification from reference gene primers served as the basis for estimated nucleated cell counts. The assay was immunoSEQ multiplex PCR, and TCRdb's table has in-frame clones only and misses some. That table supplies the V and J calls and clone size; D and trimming were determined from the DNA. The sample includes around 360,000 clones, approximately 87% of them seen just once. The participants were between roughly 18 and 100 years old and came from about two dozen US areas.

The sequence came from a man in his forties in a cohort exposed to, infected with or recovered from COVID-19 (not recorded which). The chain combines TRBV4-2 with TRBJ2-1; 9 positions match TRBD2. The sequenced sample consisted of PBMCs or T cells enriched from blood (not recorded which). The CDR3 loop is CASSPSGVGSYNEQFF. CDR3 nucleotides: TGTGCCAGCAGCCCTAGCGGGGTGGGCTCCTACAATGAGCAGTTCTTC.